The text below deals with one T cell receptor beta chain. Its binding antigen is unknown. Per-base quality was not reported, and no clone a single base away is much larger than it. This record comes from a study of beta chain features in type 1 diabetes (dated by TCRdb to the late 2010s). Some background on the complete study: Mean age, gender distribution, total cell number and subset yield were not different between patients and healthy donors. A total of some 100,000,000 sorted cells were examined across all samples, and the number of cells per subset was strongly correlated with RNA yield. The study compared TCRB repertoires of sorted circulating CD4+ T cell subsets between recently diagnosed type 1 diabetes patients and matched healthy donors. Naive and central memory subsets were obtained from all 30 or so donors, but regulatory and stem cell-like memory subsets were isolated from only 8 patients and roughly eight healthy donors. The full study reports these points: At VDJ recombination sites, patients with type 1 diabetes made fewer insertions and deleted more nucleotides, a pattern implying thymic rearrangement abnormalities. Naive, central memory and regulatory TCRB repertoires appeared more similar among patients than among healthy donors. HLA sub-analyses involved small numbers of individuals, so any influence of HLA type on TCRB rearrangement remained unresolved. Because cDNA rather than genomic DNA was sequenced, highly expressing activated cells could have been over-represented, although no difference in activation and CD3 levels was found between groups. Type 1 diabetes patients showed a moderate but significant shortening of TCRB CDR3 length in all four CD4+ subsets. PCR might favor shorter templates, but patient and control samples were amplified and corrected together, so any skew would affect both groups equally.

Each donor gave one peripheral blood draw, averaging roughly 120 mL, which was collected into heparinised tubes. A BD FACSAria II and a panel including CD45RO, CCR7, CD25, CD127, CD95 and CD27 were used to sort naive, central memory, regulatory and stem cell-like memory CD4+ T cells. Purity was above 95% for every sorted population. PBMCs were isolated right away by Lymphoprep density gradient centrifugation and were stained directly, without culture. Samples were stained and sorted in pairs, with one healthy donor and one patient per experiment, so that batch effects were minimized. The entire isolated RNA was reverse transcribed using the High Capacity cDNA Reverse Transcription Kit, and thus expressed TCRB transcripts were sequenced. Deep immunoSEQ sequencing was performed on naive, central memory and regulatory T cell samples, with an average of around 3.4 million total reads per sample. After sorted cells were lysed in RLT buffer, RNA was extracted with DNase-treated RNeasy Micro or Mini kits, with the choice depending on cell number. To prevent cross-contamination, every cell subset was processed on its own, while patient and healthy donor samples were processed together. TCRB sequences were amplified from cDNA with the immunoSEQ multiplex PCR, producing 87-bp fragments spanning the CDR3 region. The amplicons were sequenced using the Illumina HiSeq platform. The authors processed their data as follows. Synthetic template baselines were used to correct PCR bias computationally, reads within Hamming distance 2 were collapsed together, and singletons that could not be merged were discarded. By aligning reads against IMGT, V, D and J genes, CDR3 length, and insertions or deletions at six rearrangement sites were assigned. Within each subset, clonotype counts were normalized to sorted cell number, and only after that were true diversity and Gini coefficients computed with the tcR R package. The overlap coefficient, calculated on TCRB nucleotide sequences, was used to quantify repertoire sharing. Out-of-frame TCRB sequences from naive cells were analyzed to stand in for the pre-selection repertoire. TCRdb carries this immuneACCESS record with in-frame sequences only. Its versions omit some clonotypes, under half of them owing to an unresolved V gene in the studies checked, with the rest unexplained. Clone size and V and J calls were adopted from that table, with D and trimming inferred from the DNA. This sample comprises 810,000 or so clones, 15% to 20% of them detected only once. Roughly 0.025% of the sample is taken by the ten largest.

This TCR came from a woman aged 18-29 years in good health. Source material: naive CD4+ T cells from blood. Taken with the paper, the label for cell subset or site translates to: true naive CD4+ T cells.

The DNA reads as follows: TGTGCCAGCAGCTTAGCTACAGGGACAGATACGCAGTATTTT. The resulting protein is CASSLATGTDTQYF. The chain employs TRBV7-2 and TRBJ2-3; matching of 6 bases hints at TRBD1 as the D gene. The CDR3 numbers 14 residues from cysteine through phenylalanine. Only CDR3 DNA is held: 42 bases, read in frame from base 1. V and J are truncated by 0 bases and 3 bases respectively, leaving an intervening sequence of 7 bases. Based on the germline V gene, the CDR1 and CDR2 sequences are SGHTA and FQGNSA.